Reported below is one TCR beta chain. Its antigen is still unknown. Germline loops: CDR1 LNHDA, CDR2 SQIVND (reference sequence). The ends were cut back, 7 bases at V and 0 bases at J, with 13 bases in the middle. CDR3 size: 14 residues. This sample stems from a study of cytomegalovirus exposure and HLA in healthy donors. Study-level background: In terms of ancestry, the Caucasian-associated cluster contained about four fifths of the approximately 380 genotyped donors.

The study, taken as a whole, reports: According to an earlier analysis, most TCR beta V segments yielded productive rearrangements about 87% or about 30% of the time.

With 60 Vbeta and 13 Jbeta primers, the PCR was carried out. The protocol was immunoSEQ multiplex PCR, while the TCRdb copy is restricted to in-frame clones and leaves out a portion. The data contain about 61,000 clones, around 92% of them seen just once; the ten biggest clones take up 1.5%. The clonotype was recovered from a man younger than 45 in good health and CMV-seropositive. V is TRBV19 and J is TRBJ2-7; D is possibly TRBD2 (6 bases). The sequencing sample was made of PBMCs. In DNA form, the CDR3 reads TGTGCCAGTACATTTAGCGGAAGCTCCTACGAGCAGTACTTC. Amino acid sequence: CASTFSGSSYEQYF.